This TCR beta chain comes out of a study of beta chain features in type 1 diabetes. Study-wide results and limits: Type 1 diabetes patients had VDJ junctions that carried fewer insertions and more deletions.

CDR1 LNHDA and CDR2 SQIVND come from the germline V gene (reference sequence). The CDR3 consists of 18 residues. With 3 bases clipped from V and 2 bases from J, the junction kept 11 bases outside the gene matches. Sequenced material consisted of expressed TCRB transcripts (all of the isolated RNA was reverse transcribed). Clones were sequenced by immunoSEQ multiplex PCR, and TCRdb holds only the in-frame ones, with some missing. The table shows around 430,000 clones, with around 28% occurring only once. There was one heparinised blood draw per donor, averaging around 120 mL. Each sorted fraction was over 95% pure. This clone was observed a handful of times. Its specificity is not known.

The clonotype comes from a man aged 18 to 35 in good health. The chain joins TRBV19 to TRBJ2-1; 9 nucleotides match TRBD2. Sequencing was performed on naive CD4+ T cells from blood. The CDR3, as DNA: TGTGCCAGTAGTATCTCAGCGGGAGGAGGTAGCCCCTACAATGAGCAGTTCTTC. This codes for CASSISAGGGSPYNEQFF. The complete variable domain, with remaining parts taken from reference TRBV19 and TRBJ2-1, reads DGGITQSPKYLFRKEGQNVTLSCEQNLNHDAMYWYRQDPGQGLRLIYYSQIVNDFQKGDIAEGYSVSREKKESFPLTVTSAQKNPTAFYLCASSISAGGGSPYNEQFFGPGTRLTVL.